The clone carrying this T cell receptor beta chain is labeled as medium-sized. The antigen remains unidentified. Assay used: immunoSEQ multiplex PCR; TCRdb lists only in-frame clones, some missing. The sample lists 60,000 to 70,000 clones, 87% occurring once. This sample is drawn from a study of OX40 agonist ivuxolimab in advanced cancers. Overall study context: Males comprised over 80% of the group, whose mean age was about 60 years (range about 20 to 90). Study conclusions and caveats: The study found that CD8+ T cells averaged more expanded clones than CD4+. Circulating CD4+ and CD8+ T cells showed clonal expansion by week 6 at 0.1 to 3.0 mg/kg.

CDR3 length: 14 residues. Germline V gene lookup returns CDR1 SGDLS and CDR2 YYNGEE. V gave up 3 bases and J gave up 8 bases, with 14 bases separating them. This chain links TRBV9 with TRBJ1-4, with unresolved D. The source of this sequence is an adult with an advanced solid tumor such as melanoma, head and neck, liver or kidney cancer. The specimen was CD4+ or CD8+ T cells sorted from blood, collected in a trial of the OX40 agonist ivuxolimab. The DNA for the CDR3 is TGTGCCAGCAGCGACCGGGCCGGTGGGGAAAAACTGTTTTTT. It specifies CASSDRAGGEKLFF.